This TCR beta chain was profiled in a study of blood T cell repertoires in COVID-19. Background on the study: COVID-19 samples collected from the United States, Italy and Spain covered acute and convalescent phases.

Some clones are missing from TCRdb's copy, which holds only in-frame ones; the method was immunoSEQ multiplex PCR. The sample includes about 480,000 clones, approximately 90% of them seen just once. The V and J ends lost 6 bases and 6 bases, in that order; junction bases with no gene match: 12. Germline CDR1 WNHNN, CDR2 SYGVQD (reference sequence). This CDR3 contains 15 residues. Each recovered donor of Cohort 3 presented with two negative PCRs, clearance, or symptom resolution. The rearrangement joins TRBV10-1 to TRBJ2-3, with 7 bases that match TRBD2. The material sequenced was PBMCs or T cells enriched from blood (not recorded which). The clonotype was recovered from a woman in her thirties or forties who had recovered from COVID-19. The CDR3 loop reads CASSEPGAGADTQYF. The CDR3 coding sequence is TGCGCCAGCAGCGAGCCCGGCGCGGGAGCGGATACGCAGTATTTT.